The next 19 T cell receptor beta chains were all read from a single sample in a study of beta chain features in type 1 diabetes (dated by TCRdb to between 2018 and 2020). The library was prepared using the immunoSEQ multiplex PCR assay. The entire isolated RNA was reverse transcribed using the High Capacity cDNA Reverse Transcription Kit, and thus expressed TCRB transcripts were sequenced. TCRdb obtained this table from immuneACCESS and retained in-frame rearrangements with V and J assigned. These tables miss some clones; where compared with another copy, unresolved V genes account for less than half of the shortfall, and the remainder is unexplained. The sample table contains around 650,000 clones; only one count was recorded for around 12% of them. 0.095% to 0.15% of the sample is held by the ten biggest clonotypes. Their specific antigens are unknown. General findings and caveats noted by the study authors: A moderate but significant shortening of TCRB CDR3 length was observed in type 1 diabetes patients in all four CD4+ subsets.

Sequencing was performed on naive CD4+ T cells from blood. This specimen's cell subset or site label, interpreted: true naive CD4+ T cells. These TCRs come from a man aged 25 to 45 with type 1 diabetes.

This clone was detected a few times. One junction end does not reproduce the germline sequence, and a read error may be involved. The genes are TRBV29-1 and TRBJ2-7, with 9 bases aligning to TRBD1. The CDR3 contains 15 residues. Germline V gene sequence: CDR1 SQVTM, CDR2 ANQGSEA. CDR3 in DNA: TGCAGCGGTGAAGCCCTGGGACAGGGCGTCGGAGAGCAGTACTTC. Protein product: CSGEALGQGVGEQYF.

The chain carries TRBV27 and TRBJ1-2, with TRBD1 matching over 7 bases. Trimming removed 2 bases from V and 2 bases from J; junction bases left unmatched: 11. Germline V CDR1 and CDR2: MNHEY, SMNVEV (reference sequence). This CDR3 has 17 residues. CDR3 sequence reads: CASSLLHRQGTNYGYTF. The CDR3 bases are TGTGCCAGCAGTTTACTTCATCGACAGGGAACGAACTATGGCTACACCTTC.

CDR3 sequence reads: CASSLFARPSGVEFF. The CDR3 bases are TGTGCCAGCAGTTTATTTGCCCGGCCAAGCGGGGTAGAGTTCTTC. The V call is TRBV27, the J call TRBJ2-1, with 7 bases fitting TRBD2. V dropped 1 base and J dropped 14; count of bases not matched to a gene: 14. In germline, CDR1 is MNHEY, CDR2 SMNVEV (reference sequence). The CDR3 has 15 amino acids.

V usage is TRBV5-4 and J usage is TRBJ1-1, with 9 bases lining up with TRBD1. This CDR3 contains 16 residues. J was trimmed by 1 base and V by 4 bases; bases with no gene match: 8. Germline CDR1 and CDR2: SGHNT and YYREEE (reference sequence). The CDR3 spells CASSHPGTGRNTEAFF. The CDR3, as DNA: TGTGCCAGCAGCCACCCCGGGACAGGGAGGAACACTGAAGCTTTCTTT.

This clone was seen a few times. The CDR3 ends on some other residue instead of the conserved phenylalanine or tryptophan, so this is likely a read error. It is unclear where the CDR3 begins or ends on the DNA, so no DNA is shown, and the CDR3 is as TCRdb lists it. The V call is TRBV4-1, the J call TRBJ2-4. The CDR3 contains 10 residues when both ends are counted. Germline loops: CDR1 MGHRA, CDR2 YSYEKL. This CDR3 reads CASSQDGPST.

DNA of the CDR3: TGCGCCAGCAGTCAATCGTCCCCGCAGGGGGGACCTGGAAAACTGTTTTTT. Residues: CASSQSSPQGGPGKLFF. This chain connects TRBV23-1 to TRBJ1-4; 7 bases match TRBD1. TRBV23-1 is sorted into the ORF group, with uncertain function. This CDR3 is built from 17 residues. The V segment lost 0 bases and the J segment 10 bases; nucleotides outside the gene matches: 14.

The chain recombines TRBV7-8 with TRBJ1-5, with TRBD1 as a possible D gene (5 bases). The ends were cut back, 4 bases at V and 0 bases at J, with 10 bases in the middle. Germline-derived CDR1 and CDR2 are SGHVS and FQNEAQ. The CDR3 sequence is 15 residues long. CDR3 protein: CASSWGSNSNQPQHF. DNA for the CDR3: TGTGCCAGCAGCTGGGGGAGTAATAGCAATCAGCCCCAGCATTTT.

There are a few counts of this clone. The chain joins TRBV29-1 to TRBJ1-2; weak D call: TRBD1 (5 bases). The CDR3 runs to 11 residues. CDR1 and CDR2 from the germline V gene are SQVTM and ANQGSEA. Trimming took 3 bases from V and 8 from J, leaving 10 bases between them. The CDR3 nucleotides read TGCAGCGTTGAGGGGGGATACGGCTACACCTTC. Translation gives CSVEGGYGYTF.

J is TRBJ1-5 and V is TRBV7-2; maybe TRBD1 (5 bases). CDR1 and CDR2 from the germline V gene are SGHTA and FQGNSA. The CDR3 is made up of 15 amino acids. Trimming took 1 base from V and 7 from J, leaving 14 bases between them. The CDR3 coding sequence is TGTGCCAGCAGCTTAGGGTCCCCGGGGGACCAGCCCCAGCATTTT. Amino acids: CASSLGSPGDQPQHF. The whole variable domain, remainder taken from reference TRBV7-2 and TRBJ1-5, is GAGVSQSPSNKVTEKGKDVELRCDPISGHTALYWYRQSLGQGLEFLIYFQGNSAPDKSGLPSDRFSAERTGGSVSTLTIQRTQQEDSAVYLCASSLGSPGDQPQHFGDGTRLSIL.

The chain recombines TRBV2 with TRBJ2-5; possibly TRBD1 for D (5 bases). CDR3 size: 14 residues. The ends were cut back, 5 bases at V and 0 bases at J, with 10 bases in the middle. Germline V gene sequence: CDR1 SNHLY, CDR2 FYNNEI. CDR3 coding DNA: TGTGCCAGCAGTTCGCAGGGCCACCAAGAGACCCAGTACTTC. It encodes CASSSQGHQETQYF.

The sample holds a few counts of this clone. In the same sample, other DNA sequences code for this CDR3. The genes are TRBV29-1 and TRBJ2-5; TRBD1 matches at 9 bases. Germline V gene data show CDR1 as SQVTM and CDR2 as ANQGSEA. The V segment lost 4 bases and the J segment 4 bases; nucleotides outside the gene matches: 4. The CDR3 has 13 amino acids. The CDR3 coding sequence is TGCAGCGTTGGACAGGGGGTGAGAGAGACCCAGTACTTC. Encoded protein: CSVGQGVRETQYF.

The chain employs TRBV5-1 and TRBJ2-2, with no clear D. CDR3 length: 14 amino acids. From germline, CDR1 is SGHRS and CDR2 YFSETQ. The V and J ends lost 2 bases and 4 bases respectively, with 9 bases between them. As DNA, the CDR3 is TGCGCCAGCAGCTTAACGGACGGCACCGGGGAGCTGTTTTTT. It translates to CASSLTDGTGELFF.

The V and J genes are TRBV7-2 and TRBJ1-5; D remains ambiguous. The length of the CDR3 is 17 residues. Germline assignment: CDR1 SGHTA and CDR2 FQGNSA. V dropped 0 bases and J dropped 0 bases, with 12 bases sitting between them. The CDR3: CASSLAGQSYSNQPQHF. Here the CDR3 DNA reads TGTGCCAGCAGCTTAGCTGGGCAGAGTTATAGCAATCAGCCCCAGCATTTT.

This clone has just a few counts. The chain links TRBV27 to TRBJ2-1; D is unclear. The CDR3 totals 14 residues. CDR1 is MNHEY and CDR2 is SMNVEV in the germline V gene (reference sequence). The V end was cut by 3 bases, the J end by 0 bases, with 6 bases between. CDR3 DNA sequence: TGTGCCAGCAGTTTCTCATTCTCCTACAATGAGCAGTTCTTC. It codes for CASSFSFSYNEQFF.

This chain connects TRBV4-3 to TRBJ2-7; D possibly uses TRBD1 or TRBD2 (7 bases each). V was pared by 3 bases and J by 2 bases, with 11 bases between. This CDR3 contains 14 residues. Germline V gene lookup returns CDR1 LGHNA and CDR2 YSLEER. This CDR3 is CASSHAGGAYEQYF. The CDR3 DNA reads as TGCGCCAGCAGCCACGCAGGGGGGGCCTACGAGCAGTACTTC.

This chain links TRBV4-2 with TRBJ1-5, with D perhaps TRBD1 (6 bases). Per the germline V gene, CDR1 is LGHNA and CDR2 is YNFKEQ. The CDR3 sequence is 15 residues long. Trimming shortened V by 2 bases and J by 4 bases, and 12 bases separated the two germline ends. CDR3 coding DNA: TGTGCCAGCAGCCAACGGAATAGGGGGAATCAGCCCCAGCATTTT. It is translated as CASSQRNRGNQPQHF.

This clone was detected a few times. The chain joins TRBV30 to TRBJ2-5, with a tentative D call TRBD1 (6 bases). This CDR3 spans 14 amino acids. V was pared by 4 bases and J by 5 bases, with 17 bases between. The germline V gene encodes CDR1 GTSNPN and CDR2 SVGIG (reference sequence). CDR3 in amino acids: CAWMKGDLQETQYF. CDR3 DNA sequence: TGTGCCTGGATGAAGGGGGACCTCCAGGAGACCCAGTACTTC.

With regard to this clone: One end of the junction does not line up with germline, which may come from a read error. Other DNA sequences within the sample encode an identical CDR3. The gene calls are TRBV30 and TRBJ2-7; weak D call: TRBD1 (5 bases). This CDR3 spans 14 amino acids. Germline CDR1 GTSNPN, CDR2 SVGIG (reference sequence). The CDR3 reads CAWKRGLSSYEQYF. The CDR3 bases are TGTGCCTGGAAAAGGGGCCTGAGCTCCTATGAGCAGTACTTC.

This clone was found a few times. The CDR3 nucleotides are TGCGCCAGCAGCCAAGGTGGGGGGGAGACCCAGTACTTC. Its translation is CASSQGGGETQYF. The chain is built from TRBV4-3 and TRBJ2-5; D is possibly TRBD2 (6 bases). V shed 1 base and J shed 5 bases, with 8 bases lying between them. The CDR3 has 13 residues. From germline, CDR1 is LGHNA and CDR2 YSLEER.